This record concerns one TCR beta chain sequence. Its antigen is undetermined. A much larger clone differs by one base, so this may be a read error. CDR3 size: 18 residues. Germline CDR1 MNHEY, CDR2 SVGAGI. Relying on iRepertoire HTBI primers and Arm-PCR of CDR3 regions, the team built TCR beta libraries. Authors' processing steps: Analysis of the samples identified around 60 TRBV and 12 to 15 TRBJ segments. A single record per CDR3 protein comes from TCRdb applying MiXCR to the multiplex PCR reads. TCRdb, rather than the study authors, made the V and J calls. The sample lists 300,000 to 450,000 distinct CDR3 sequences, roughly a sixth seen once, with about 20% in the top ten. This entry belongs to a study of regulatory T cells in long-lasting Graves disease. General study results and limits: Relative to new patients (approximately 1,000), persistent patients exhibited greater sharing of public clonotypes (2,741). Persistent disease preferred TRBV28, TRBJ1-2 and TRBJ2-5; new disease, TRBV20-1 and TRBJ2-1.

Time point of the sample: newly diagnosed GD, antithyroid drugs for less than 3 months. Scientists built the TCR library using RNA that was extracted from PBMCs. The sample in question was peripheral blood mononuclear cells (PBMCs), obtained at new diagnosis, from a patient treated with antithyroid drugs. This clonotype was sampled from a female donor with Graves disease. This chain links TRBV6-5 with TRBJ2-2; 8 bases fit TRBD2. CDR3 DNA: TGTGCCAGCAGTTACTCGCCCGGGACTAGGAGTGCCACCGGGGAGCAGTTTTTT. Translation gives CASSYSPGTRSATGEQFF.